This TCR beta chain appears in the sequencing data of a study of a mutant IDH1 vaccine in newly diagnosed glioma. At the level of the study: Treated patients had a mean age of 40.4 years and a sex split that was roughly 60% male and 37.5% female. The week-35 safety follow-up was V12, and the week-47 study end was V13. The therapy given earlier, which was standard therapy, consisted of radiotherapy, temozolomide, or both, and most of the patients received both.

Germline V lookup: CDR1 SGHKS, CDR2 YYEKEE (reference sequence). V gave up 6 bases and J gave up 3 bases, with 10 bases separating them. This CDR3 spans 13 amino acids. Concerning this clone itself: Antigen specificity is unknown.

The time point is: week 35, safety follow-up. The vaccine gave 300 ug of a 20-mer mutant IDH1 peptide subcutaneously per dose. Sequencing was performed with immunoSEQ multiplex PCR; in TCRdb, only in-frame clones are kept and a portion is missing. Among about 32,000 clones listed, roughly 77% were seen once. This TCR was sampled from a man aged 40-49 years with glioma. Some clones in this sample may be carry-over from other donors' samples. The V call is TRBV5-5, the J call TRBJ1-5; D unclear. The specimen comprised PBMCs, sampled from a glioma patient whose treatment included an IDH1 peptide vaccine. The CDR3: CASNFGDNQPQHF. The CDR3 DNA sequence: TGTGCCAGCAACTTTGGGGACAATCAGCCCCAGCATTTT.